This T cell receptor (beta chain) stems from a study of CD8+CD57+ T cells in acquired aplastic anemia. About the research overall: The average for DNA from sorted CD4+ and CD8+ cells was 3 to 4 ug. Mean read depth for CD4+ cells from healthy donors was 10 million to 14 million. Overall study findings and caveats: Overlapping CD8+ CDR3 repertoires of patients and controls contained some 27 shared sequences. Controls did not differ significantly from patients in CD8+ Simpson's diversity.

Profiles of TCR beta VDJ and CDR3 were generated from a genomic DNA template. TCRdb used MiXCR to reprocess the reads, holding one entry per CDR3 protein. The top ten clones hold around 2.3% of a sample with tens of thousands of distinct CDR3 sequences, under 55% of them seen once. This clonotype is medium-sized within its sample. Its antigen is unknown. Compared with germline, one end of the junction differs, possibly owing to a read error. CDR3 length equals 13 residues. CDR1 is SNHLY, CDR2 FYNNEI, per germline. The sequence derives from a human donor in good health, serving as a control. The sample comprised sorted CD4+, CD8+, or CD8+CD57+ T cells (not recorded which) from PBMCs. This chain uses TRBV2 with TRBJ2-7; TRBD2 is a possible D gene (5 bases). The CDR3 loop reads CASSAMQDGSGNF. The CDR3 nucleotides are TGTGCCAGCAGTGCGATGCAGGACGGTTCGGGGAACTTC.